The 14 T cell receptor beta chains presented below share a single source sample, sequenced in a study of blood T cell repertoires in COVID-19. This table comes from immunoSEQ multiplex PCR, and its TCRdb copy is limited to in-frame clones, with some not included. The table has 40,000 to 50,000 clones, 70% to 90% seen once. The sequenced sample was peripheral blood. These receptors were taken from a human donor in a cohort sampled during active COVID-19. The donor label of this sample is uncertain.

The rearrangement joins TRBV18 to TRBJ2-5; D is possibly TRBD1 (6 bases). Germline CDR1 is KGHSH and CDR2 is LQKENI. Trimming removed 3 bases at V and 4 bases at J, with 15 bases between. The CDR3 loop spans 15 amino acids. The CDR3 protein is CASSPNRDIIETQYF. The CDR3 region has the DNA TGTGCCAGCTCACCCAACAGGGACATCATAGAGACCCAGTACTTC.

V and J are TRBV5-1 and TRBJ2-7; 8 bases agree with TRBD1. The CDR3 spans 15 residues. V was clipped by 4 bases and J by 2 bases; unmatched bases: 8. Germline assignment: CDR1 SGHRS and CDR2 YFSETQ. CDR3 sequence reads: CASSRGQGRAYEQYF. DNA of the CDR3: TGCGCCAGCAGCCGAGGACAGGGAAGAGCCTACGAGCAGTACTTC.

The J gene is TRBJ1-1, the V gene TRBV5-4, with TRBD1 matching 7 bases. The CDR3 spans 14 residues. The ends lost 4 bases at V and 3 bases at J; junction bases unmatched: 6. Per the germline V gene, CDR1 is SGHNT and CDR2 is YYREEE (reference sequence). Here the CDR3 DNA reads TGTGCCAGCAGCCCACCCGACAGGGACACTGAAGCTTTCTTT. It translates to CASSPPDRDTEAFF.

The sample holds one count of this clone. The chain carries TRBV7-8 and TRBJ2-1, with 11 bases lining up with TRBD2. The V and J ends lost 5 bases and 4 bases, in that order; junction bases with no gene match: 4. CDR3 length: 15 residues. CDR1 is SGHVS, CDR2 FQNEAQ, per germline. The CDR3 reads CASSISGGAYNEQFF. The CDR3 region has the DNA TGTGCCAGCAGCATTAGCGGGGGGGCTTACAATGAGCAGTTCTTC.

The chain recombines TRBV14 with TRBJ2-7; TRBD2 matches at 8 bases. V was clipped by 3 bases and J by 7 bases; unmatched bases: 8. Germline lookup yields CDR1 SGHDN and CDR2 FVKESK. CDR3 length: 14 amino acids. DNA for the CDR3: TGTGCCAGCAGCCATAGCGGGGTCGGGGGGGAGCAGTACTTC. Protein sequence: CASSHSGVGGEQYF. The full variable domain, in which reference TRBV14 and TRBJ2-7 provide the parts outside the CDR3, is EAGVTQFPSHSVIEKGQTVTLRCDPISGHDNLYWYRRVMGKEIKFLLHFVKESKQDESGMPNNRFLAERTGGTYSTLKVQPAELEDSGVYFCASSHSGVGGEQYFGPGTRLTVT.

V is TRBV4-3 and J is TRBJ2-3; 13 bases match TRBD2. Germline CDR1 and CDR2: LGHNA and YSLEER. V was pared by 4 bases and J by 0 bases, with 10 bases of the junction left unmatched. The CDR3 runs 19 residues. The CDR3: CASSRSPGLAGSSTDTQYF. DNA of the CDR3: TGCGCCAGCAGCCGCAGTCCGGGACTAGCGGGGTCTAGCACAGATACGCAGTATTTT.

V is TRBV12-3 or TRBV12-4 and J is TRBJ1-5, with TRBD1 identical over 7 bases. This CDR3 has 13 amino acids. J lost 2 bases, V lost 6 bases, and 1 base had no gene match. CDR3: CASRGTGNQPQHF. The DNA for the CDR3 is TGTGCCAGCAGGGGGACAGGCAATCAGCCCCAGCATTTT.

The chain employs TRBV5-1 and TRBJ1-4, with 9 bases lining up with TRBD1. After removal of 2 bases from V and 5 bases from J, the junction contained 10 bases not matched to a gene. The germline gives CDR1 SGHRS, CDR2 YFSETQ. This CDR3 spans 17 amino acids. CDR3 sequence: CASSLSPQGALNEKLFF. The CDR3 region has the DNA TGCGCCAGCAGCTTAAGTCCACAGGGGGCCCTGAATGAAAAACTGTTTTTT.

This clone has more than one count but fewer than ten. The rearrangement joins TRBV7-6 to TRBJ1-6; 9 nucleotides match TRBD1. The J segment lost 7 bases and the V segment lost 5 bases, leaving 6 bases of the junction unmatched. Germline V gene data show CDR1 as SGHVS and CDR2 as FNYEAQ. This CDR3 has 15 residues. The CDR3 loop is CASSRIQGANSPLHF. In nucleotides, the CDR3 is TGTGCCAGCAGCCGTATACAGGGGGCCAATTCACCCCTCCACTTT. Based on the CDR3 plus reference TRBV7-6 and TRBJ1-6, the full variable domain is GAGVSQSPRYKVTKRGQDVALRCDPISGHVSLYWYRQALGQGPEFLTYFNYEAQQDKSGLPNDRFSAERPEGSISTLTIQRTEQRDSAMYRCASSRIQGANSPLHFGNGTRLTVT.

The rearrangement joins TRBV18 to TRBJ2-1; D gene ambiguous. CDR3 size: 12 residues. V lost 2 bases and J lost 6, with 5 bases in between. Germline assignment: CDR1 KGHSH and CDR2 LQKENI. CDR3 nucleotides: TGTGCCAGCTCACCAGCCGGCAATGAGCAGTTCTTC. The encoded protein is CASSPAGNEQFF. The full variable domain, in which reference TRBV18 and TRBJ2-1 provide the parts outside the CDR3, is NAGVMQNPRHLVRRRGQEARLRCSPMKGHSHVYWYRQLPEEGLKFMVYLQKENIIDESGMPKERFSAEFPKEGPSILRIQQVVRGDSAAYFCASSPAGNEQFFGPGTRLTVL.

Of note for this clone: At one boundary the junction diverges from the germline segment, which might be a read error. The chain joins TRBV7-7 to TRBJ2-3; no firm D call. The CDR3 contains 13 residues. CDR1 and CDR2 (germline): SSHAT, FNYEAQ (reference sequence). The CDR3 loop reads CASSFTYTDTQYF. In DNA form, the CDR3 reads TGTGCTAGCAGCTTCACTTACACAGATACGCAGTATTTT. Supplemented by reference TRBV7-7 and TRBJ2-3, the full variable domain reads GAGVSQSPRYKVTKRGQDVTLRCDPISSHATLYWYQQALGQGPEFLTYFNYEAQPDKSGLPSDRFSAERPEGSISTLTIQRTEQRDSAMYRCASSFTYTDTQYFGPGTRLTVL.

The rearrangement links TRBV28 to TRBJ2-7; D gene unclear. Germline lookup yields CDR1 MDHEN and CDR2 SYDVKM. V lost 6 bases, J lost 0 bases, and 12 bases lay in between. The CDR3 spans 14 residues. The CDR3 is CASSPLKNSYEQYF. The CDR3 DNA is TGTGCCAGCAGCCCCCTAAAAAACTCCTACGAGCAGTACTTC.

The rearrangement joins TRBV3-1 (or the pseudogene TRBV3-2) to TRBJ2-1; 7 nucleotides line up with TRBD1. Trimming took 4 bases from V and 9 from J; bases not matched to a gene: 9. CDR1 is LGHDT, CDR2 YNNKEL, per germline (reference sequence). The CDR3 totals 14 residues. The CDR3 loop reads CASSLGQALGEQFF. CDR3 coding DNA: TGTGCCAGCAGCCTAGGACAGGCCCTAGGTGAGCAGTTCTTC.

The V gene is TRBV12-3 or TRBV12-4, the J gene TRBJ2-2; D possibly corresponds to TRBD1 (6 bases). The CDR3 covers 13 residues. V was trimmed by 7 bases and J by 5 bases, leaving 11 bases between them. The DNA of the CDR3 is TGTGCCAGCACCCGACAGGTAACCGGGGAGCTGTTTTTT. It encodes CASTRQVTGELFF.